Listed below are T cell receptor beta chains from one sample, sequenced in a study of T cell changes during pregnancy in multiple sclerosis. The protocol was immunoSEQ multiplex PCR, while the TCRdb copy is restricted to in-frame clones and leaves out a portion. Of tens of thousands of clones in the sample, around nine tenths were seen once. The specimen comprised CD4+ T cells from peripheral blood mononuclear cells, sampled before pregnancy. These receptors originate from a female donor with multiple sclerosis, enrolled in a pregnancy study. Each CDR3 is given with its conserved first and last residue. D genes are given only for firm matches. The size entry is marked missing in some rows and otherwise reads once, few, many or a size class.

j_call d_call v_call clone_size cdr3_nt cdr3_aa
TRBJ2-7 - TRBV29-1 - TGCAGCGCTATATTTACCTACGAGCAGTACTTC CSAIFTYEQYF
TRBJ2-1 TRBD2 TRBV28 - TGTGCCAGCAGTCCGGCTAGCGGGAGTGGATCCTACAATGAGCAGTTCTTC CASSPASGSGSYNEQFF
TRBJ2-2 - TRBV11-3 once TGTGCCAGCAGCTCTACGGGGGTAAACACCGGGGAGCTGTTTTTT CASSSTGVNTGELFF
TRBJ2-1 TRBD2 TRBV4-1 - TGCGCCAGCAGCCAAGATCGAGAGCGGGGGGGCCTCTACAATGAGCAGTTCTTC CASSQDRERGGLYNEQFF
TRBJ2-7 TRBD2 TRBV7-6 once TGTGCCAGCAGCTTAGCGCCGGCAGGGAGGGTCGACGAGCAGTACTTC CASSLAPAGRVDEQYF
TRBJ1-1 TRBD1 TRBV7-8 - TGTGCCAGCAGCACCCCAGGGGGCTCGAACACTGAAGCTTTCTTT CASSTPGGSNTEAFF
TRBJ2-7 - TRBV19 - TGTGCCAGTAGTTTTACCGGGAGAGAGCAGTACTTC CASSFTGREQYF
TRBJ2-7 TRBD1 TRBV18 - TGTGCCAGCTCACCACAAGGGGGCAGCGTAGGGTTGGACTTC CASSPQGGSVGLDF
TRBJ1-5 - TRBV7-2 - TGTGCCAGCAGCTCCTCGGGGGGTACCAATCAGCCCCAGCATTTT CASSSSGGTNQPQHF
TRBJ2-3 - TRBV18 - TGTGCCAGCTCACCACTAGCTCCGTCAGGGAAAACTTCAGATACGCAGTATTTT CASSPLAPSGKTSDTQYF
TRBJ1-1 - TRBV4-1 - TGCGCCAGCAGCCAAAGCGTCACAACGACCTGGGAAGCTTTCTTT CASSQSVTTTWEAFF
TRBJ1-1 - TRBV28 - TGTGCCAGCGGTAAGGGGGGGGGCATGAACACTGAAGCTTTCTTT CASGKGGGMNTEAFF
TRBJ2-2 TRBD1 TRBV19 - TGTGCCAGTAGTAGGACAGGCCCGTTTAGAAACACCGGGGAGCTGTTTTTT CASSRTGPFRNTGELFF
TRBJ2-1 TRBD2 TRBV7-3 - TGTGCCAGCAGCTTACAGCGGGGGCCTTTCAATGAGCAGTTCTTC CASSLQRGPFNEQFF
TRBJ2-3 TRBD2 TRBV2 once TGTGCCAGCAATGGAGGGACTAGCGGGAGGACAGATACGCAGTATTTT CASNGGTSGRTDTQYF
TRBJ1-2 TRBD1 TRBV7-2 - TGTGCCAGCAGCCCCGGGACAGTAGCTGGTGGCTACACCTTC CASSPGTVAGGYTF
TRBJ2-3 TRBD2 TRBV4-3 - TGCGCCAGCAGCCCACCCGGGGGGGGCGCGAGGACGCAGTATTTT CASSPPGGGARTQYF
TRBJ2-7 TRBD2 TRBV29-1 once TGCAGCGCCGGTATAGCGGGAACCTACGAGCAGTACTTC CSAGIAGTYEQYF
TRBJ1-6 - TRBV7-2 few TGTGCCAGCAGCCCAAAGGCGGCTTCCTATAATTCACCCCTCCACTTT CASSPKAASYNSPLHF
TRBJ2-7 - TRBV5-1 - TGCGCCAGCAGCTTGGCACCCTACTACGAGCAGTACTTC CASSLAPYYEQYF
TRBJ2-5 - TRBV5-1 - TGCGCCAGCAGCTTGGAAACGCCGAGAGAGACCCAGTACTTC CASSLETPRETQYF
TRBJ2-7 - TRBV7-2 - TGTGCCAGCAGCGTGGGACAAGTCGAGCAGTACTTC CASSVGQVEQYF
TRBJ1-1 TRBD1 TRBV10-3 - TGTGCCATCAGTGAGAGGGACAGGGGGAACACTGAAGCTTTCTTT CAISERDRGNTEAFF
TRBJ2-5 - TRBV7-2 few TGTGCCAGCAGCTTAGGAGGGGGCCAAGAGACCCAGTACTTC CASSLGGGQETQYF
TRBJ2-3 - TRBV29-1 - TGCAGCGGGTTAGTAGGGGCAGATACGCAGTATTTT CSGLVGADTQYF
TRBJ2-5 TRBD1 TRBV5-1 - TGCGCCAGCAGCCGACAGGGGGGGCCAGAGACCCAGTACTTC CASSRQGGPETQYF
TRBJ1-2 - TRBV6-1 - TGTGCCAGCATCCGGCAGGCGGGCTATGGCTACACCTTC CASIRQAGYGYTF
TRBJ2-1 - TRBV7-3 - TGTGCCAGCAGCTTGACAGCCTACAATGAGCAGTTCTTC CASSLTAYNEQFF
TRBJ2-3 - TRBV2 - TGTGCCAGCAGCCTAGGCTCCCAGCTCAAGTATTTT CASSLGSQLKYF
TRBJ2-5 - TRBV30 - TGTGCCTGGAGGGGCTTTCAAGAGACCCAGTACTTC CAWRGFQETQYF
TRBJ1-1 TRBD1 TRBV5-5 - TGTGCCAGCAGCTTTAATCCGACAGGGGGCCTTAACACTGAAGCTTTCTTT CASSFNPTGGLNTEAFF
TRBJ2-7 TRBD1 TRBV4-2 - TGTGCCAGCCGAGCCGGGACAGGGGTCTCCTACGAGCAGTACTTC CASRAGTGVSYEQYF
TRBJ1-4 TRBD1 TRBV5-4 few TGTGCCAGCAGCTTACGGACAGGTGTTAATGAAAAACTGTTTTTT CASSLRTGVNEKLFF
TRBJ1-5 TRBD1 TRBV28 few TGTGCCAGCAGCTCAGGGACAGGGAGTCAGCCCCAGCATTTT CASSSGTGSQPQHF
TRBJ1-3 - TRBV7-9 - TGTGCCAGCGTACAGGGTAAAAACACCATATATTTT CASVQGKNTIYF
TRBJ2-1 - TRBV7-2 - TGTGCCAGCAGCCCAATCCCCCGGACAGCTAACTACAATGAGCAGTTCTTC CASSPIPRTANYNEQFF
TRBJ1-1 TRBD1 TRBV19 - TGTGCCAGTAGTAACTTTAGGGGGCGCGACACTGAAGCTTTCTTT CASSNFRGRDTEAFF
TRBJ2-7 TRBD2 TRBV6-6 - TGTGCCAGCAGTTATATGAGTACAGCGGGAGCGTACGAGCAGTACTTC CASSYMSTAGAYEQYF
TRBJ1-1 - TRBV7-8 - TGTGCCAGCAGCCCCAGATCGAACACTGAAGCTTTCTTT CASSPRSNTEAFF
TRBJ2-7 - TRBV6-1 - TGTGCCAGCAGTGAAGAGAGGAGATTCCCCTACGAGCAGTACTTC CASSEERRFPYEQYF
TRBJ1-5 TRBD1 TRBV6-7 - TGTGCCAGCAGTCCCCGACAGGGGAATAGCAATCAGCCCCAGCATTTT CASSPRQGNSNQPQHF